A single sample gave rise to the 5 T cell receptor beta chains below, sequenced in a study of blood T cell repertoires in COVID-19. The method was immunoSEQ multiplex PCR; TCRdb's version includes in-frame clones alone and lacks a portion of them. The sample lists tens of thousands of clones; approximately 88% were seen once. The sequencing sample was made of peripheral blood. The receptors come from a man between 65 and 85 years old with active COVID-19.

The rearrangement uses TRBV7-2 and TRBJ2-5; TRBD2 aligns across 12 bases. This CDR3 contains 16 residues. The J segment lost 2 bases and the V segment lost 2 bases, leaving 3 bases of the junction unmatched. Looked up from germline, CDR1 is SGHTA and CDR2 is FQGNSA. The CDR3 DNA reads TGTGCCAGCAGCTTACCACTAGCGGGGGGACAAGAGACCCAGTACTTC. Translated, it gives CASSLPLAGGQETQYF.

J is TRBJ2-5 and V is TRBV15, with TRBD2 matching 8 bases. From germline, CDR1 is LNHNV and CDR2 YYDKDF (reference sequence). The CDR3 is made up of 15 amino acids. V shed 0 bases and J 4 bases; nucleotides not matched to a gene: 4. DNA for the CDR3: TGTGCCACCAGCAGAGATAGGGCGGGGGGAGAGACCCAGTACTTC. It is translated as CATSRDRAGGETQYF. Based on the CDR3 plus reference TRBV15 and TRBJ2-5, the full variable domain is DAMVIQNPRYQVTQFGKPVTLSCSQTLNHNVMYWYQQKSSQAPKLLFHYYDKDFNNEADTPDNFQSRRPNTSFCFLDIRSPGLGDTAMYLCATSRDRAGGETQYFGPGTRLLVL.

V gene TRBV18 combines with J gene TRBJ2-4; 10 bases fit TRBD1. Germline V CDR1 and CDR2: KGHSH, LQKENI. The CDR3 runs 15 residues. V shed 5 bases and J 8 bases; nucleotides not matched to a gene: 9. The CDR3 coding sequence is TGTGCCAGCTCAACCATCGGACAGGGGGGGGACATTCAGTACTTC. Translating gives CASSTIGQGGDIQYF.

The V call is TRBV30, the J call TRBJ1-1, with TRBD1 as a possible D gene (6 bases). Germline-derived CDR1 and CDR2 are GTSNPN and SVGIG (reference sequence). Trimming cost V 3 bases and J 0 bases, with 17 bases left between them. This CDR3 is built from 16 residues. The CDR3 coding sequence is TGTGCCTGGAGCTTAACACCGGGACAAGTGAACACTGAAGCTTTCTTT. Translating gives CAWSLTPGQVNTEAFF.

This rearrangement joins TRBV5-4 to TRBJ1-2; tentative D call: TRBD1 (6 bases). V was clipped by 4 bases and J by 3 bases, with 13 bases between them. There are 14 residues in the CDR3. Germline V gives CDR1 SGHNT, CDR2 YYREEE (reference sequence). The CDR3 sequence: CASSRGGLDYGYTF. The CDR3 DNA sequence: TGTGCCAGCAGCAGGGGGGGGCTGGACTATGGCTACACCTTC.